Below, 8 T cell receptor beta chains from the same sample are listed, as sequenced in a study of T cells in Graves' hyperthyroidism and ophthalmopathy. There were TCR beta CDR3 regions amplified from RNA transcripts. HTBI primers were the set used in a first-round RT-PCR of the TCR CDR3. Each CDR3 protein gets one entry after TCRdb re-called the multiplex PCR reads with MiXCR. The repertoire consists of 350,000 or so distinct CDR3 sequences, with around 23% occurring once and the leading ten covering under 55%. Source material: blood. The receptors derive from a woman in her fifties or sixties with Graves' hyperthyroidism.

This chain links TRBV6-2 or TRBV6-3 with TRBJ1-3, with D unresolved. The germline CDR1 and CDR2 sequences are MNHEY and SVGEGT. V was shortened by 6 bases and J by 0 bases, with 12 bases between the two germline ends. The CDR3 runs 15 residues. The CDR3 DNA follows: TGTGCCAGCAGAGCGTCTGGGAGCTCTGGAAACACCATATATTTT. It codes for CASRASGSSGNTIYF.

This chain uses TRBV2 with TRBJ1-5; D remains unclear. Trimming stripped 5 bases from V and 9 bases from J, with 14 bases between. The germline gives CDR1 SNHLY, CDR2 FYNNEI. CDR3 size: 13 residues. The CDR3 DNA follows: TGTGCCAGCAGTACCGACTCCGCGGTGCCCCAGCATTTT. It specifies CASSTDSAVPQHF.

This clonotype was counted ten times or more. The V and J genes are TRBV20-1 and TRBJ2-2; D is unresolved. Trimming removed 5 bases from V and 3 bases from J, with 10 bases in between. CDR1 is DFQATT, CDR2 SNEGSKA, per germline (reference sequence). This CDR3 region has 13 residues. The CDR3: CSAPTVHTGELFF. The DNA for the CDR3 is TGCAGTGCTCCTACAGTGCACACCGGGGAGCTGTTTTTT.

This clonotype was seen repeatedly, ten times or more. This chain links TRBV9 with TRBJ2-7; 9 bases line up with TRBD1. Germline-derived CDR1 and CDR2 are SGDLS and YYNGEE. This CDR3 contains 14 residues. V lost 3 bases and J lost 4; bases outside the gene matches: 5. CDR3 sequence reads: CASSASTGGYEQYF. The DNA for the CDR3 is TGTGCCAGCAGCGCATCGACAGGGGGGTACGAGCAGTACTTC.

This chain joins TRBV20-1 and TRBJ2-7; 8 positions match TRBD2. This CDR3 region has 12 residues. The V and J ends lost 6 bases and 6 bases, in that order; junction bases with no gene match: 7. Germline values: CDR1 DFQATT, CDR2 SNEGSKA (reference sequence). CDR3 loop: CSAYTSGGEQYF. CDR3 in DNA: TGCAGTGCGTATACTAGCGGAGGCGAGCAGTACTTC.

The J gene is TRBJ1-4, the V gene TRBV14; tentatively, D is TRBD1 (5 bases). Trimming removed 1 base at V and 8 bases at J, with 11 bases between. From germline, CDR1 is SGHDN and CDR2 FVKESK. CDR3 length: 14 amino acids. CDR3 coding DNA: TGTGCCAGCAGCCAAGTTGGGGGTCAGGAAAAACTGTTTTTT. This translates into CASSQVGGQEKLFF.

Remarks on this clonotype: With a much larger clone just one base away, this may be a read error. J is TRBJ1-5 and V is TRBV11-2; D uncertain. V lost 4 bases, J lost 6 bases, and 19 bases lay in between. CDR1 and CDR2 (germline): SGHAT, FQNNGV. The CDR3 is 16 residues long. CDR3 in amino acids: CASSSGREHKGQPQHF. CDR3 bases: TGTGCCAGCAGCTCCGGGAGGGAGCACAAGGGTCAGCCCCAGCATTTT. Based on the CDR3 plus reference TRBV11-2 and TRBJ1-5, the full variable domain is EAGVAQSPRYKIIEKRQSVAFWCNPISGHATLYWYQQILGQGPKLLIQFQNNGVVDDSQLPKDRFSAERLKGVDSTLKIQPAKLEDSAVYLCASSSGREHKGQPQHFGDGTRLSIL.

This clonotype was seen many times. The chain couples TRBV29-1 to TRBJ2-5; D gene unclear. Per germline, CDR1 SQVTM and CDR2 ANQGSEA. This CDR3 is built from 13 residues. Trimming removed 4 bases from V and 4 bases from J, with 13 bases in between. CDR3 DNA sequence: TGCAGCGTTGGGTCGGTTGTAGGAGAGACCCAGTACTTC. This codes for CSVGSVVGETQYF.